This TCR beta chain was sequenced during a study of beta chain features in type 1 diabetes. Overall study context: All samples together contributed more than 90,000,000 sorted cells for examination.

About this clone itself: What it recognizes is unknown.

Overall study findings and caveats: The naive, central memory and Treg TCRB repertoires showed an apparent similarity that was greater among patients than among healthy donors. Overrepresentation of cells with high TCR expression could result from cDNA sequencing. Across all four CD4+ subsets, people with type 1 diabetes showed modestly shorter TCRB CDR3s.

With 0 bases removed from V and 3 bases from J, the gap between germline ends came to 13 bases. From germline, CDR1 is SGDLS and CDR2 YYNGEE. The CDR3 loop spans 15 amino acids. cDNA synthesis used the whole RNA isolate, giving expressed TCRB sequences. Sequenced naive, central memory and regulatory T cell samples produced an average of around 3.5 million reads. Profiled with immunoSEQ multiplex PCR; TCRdb holds only in-frame clones, not every one. This repertoire shows around 250,000 clones, about 15% found once; its top ten account for roughly 0.019%. The sample consisted of naive CD4+ T cells from blood. This clonotype originated in a man aged 25-45 years with type 1 diabetes. The rearrangement joins TRBV9 to TRBJ2-7, with D possibly TRBD2 on 5 matching bases. CDR3 nucleotide sequence: TGTGCCAGCAGCGTAGGATCTAGCAGAAACTACGAGCAGTACTTC. This translates into CASSVGSSRNYEQYF.